This T cell receptor beta chain was profiled in a study of blood T cells in healthy people across ages. Then a second PCR, running roughly 7 to 11 cycles, was carried out with a sample-barcoded 5' primer and a J-beta primer mix. One entry per CDR3 protein, called by TCRdb with MiXCR from the 5' RACE reads. The profile shows around 1,000,000 distinct CDR3 sequences, 25% of them singletons. Trimming pared 12 bases from V and 2 bases from J, leaving 19 bases between. The CDR3 is made up of 14 amino acids. Germline-derived CDR1 and CDR2 are KGHDR and SFDVKD. The data also belong to a second study, concerning T cells of mothers and their children.

The sample was blood. The sequence came from a girl under 10 years old in good health. The chain combines TRBV24-1 with TRBJ2-7; D not certain. The DNA of the CDR3 is TGTGCCGCCTCGACTCCAGAGAGCCCCTACGAGCAGTACTTC. It is translated as CAASTPESPYEQYF.